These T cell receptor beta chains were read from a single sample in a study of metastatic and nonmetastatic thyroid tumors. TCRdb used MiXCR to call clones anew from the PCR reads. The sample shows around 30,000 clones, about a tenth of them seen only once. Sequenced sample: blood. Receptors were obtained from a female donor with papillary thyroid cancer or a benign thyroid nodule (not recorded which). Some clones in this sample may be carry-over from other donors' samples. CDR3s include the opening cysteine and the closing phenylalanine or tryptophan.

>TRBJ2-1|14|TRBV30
CAWKAGGTYNEQFF
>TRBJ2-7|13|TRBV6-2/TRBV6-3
CASSRRSGYEQYF
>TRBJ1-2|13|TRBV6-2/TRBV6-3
CASSDRASYGYTF
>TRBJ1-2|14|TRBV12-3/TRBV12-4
CASSLSGLSYGYTF
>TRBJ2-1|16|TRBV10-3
CAISGGGGISYNEQFF
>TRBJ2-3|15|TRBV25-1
CASSEFGRSTDTQYF
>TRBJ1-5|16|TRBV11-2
CASIPGPGGKGQPQHF
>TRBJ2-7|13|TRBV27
CASRWTGGYEQYF
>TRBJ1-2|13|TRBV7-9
CASSLGEVYGYTF
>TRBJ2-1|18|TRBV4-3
CASSQVGTGARSYNEQFF
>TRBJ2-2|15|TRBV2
CASTRQGFDTGELFF
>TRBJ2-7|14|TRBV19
CASSVRGLAPEQYF
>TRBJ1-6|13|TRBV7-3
CASSSTGDSPLHF
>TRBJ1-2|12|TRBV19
CASSRPAYGYTF
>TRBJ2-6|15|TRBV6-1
CASSRTLSGANVLTF
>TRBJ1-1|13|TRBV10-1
CASSEEDSTEAFF
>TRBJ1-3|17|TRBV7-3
CASSLGPDKSSGNTIYF
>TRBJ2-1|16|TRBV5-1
CASSWGPAGGRDEQFF
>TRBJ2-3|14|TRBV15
CATSIRGNTDTQYF
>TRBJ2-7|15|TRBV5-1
CASSLTGSASYEQYF
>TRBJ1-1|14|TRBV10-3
CAISETEMNTEAFF
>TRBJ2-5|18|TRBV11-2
CASSLDPWEQGIGETQYF
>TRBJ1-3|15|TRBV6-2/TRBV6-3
CASSYEITSGNTIYF
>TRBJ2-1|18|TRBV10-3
CAISESNHRRGGYNEQFF
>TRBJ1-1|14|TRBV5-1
CASSLAGGNTEAFF
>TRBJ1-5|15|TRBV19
CASSSRTGGNQPQHF
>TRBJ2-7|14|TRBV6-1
CASSPSGKSYEQYF
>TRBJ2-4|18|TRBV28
CASSFLPEFKLAKNIQYF
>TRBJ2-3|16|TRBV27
CASRLDDRLNTDTQYF
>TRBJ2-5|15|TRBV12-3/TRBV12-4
CASSPYPGRGVTQYF
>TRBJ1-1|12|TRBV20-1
CSAGQRNTEAFF
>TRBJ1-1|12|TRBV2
CASSGSLTGAFF
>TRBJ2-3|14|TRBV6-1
CASQGVRGTDTQYF
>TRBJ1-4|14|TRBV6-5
CASSYYGVNEKLFF
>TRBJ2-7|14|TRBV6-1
CASSPKGLFYEQYF
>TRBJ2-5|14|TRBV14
CASSQDAASGTQYF
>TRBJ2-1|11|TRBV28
CAHSSYNEQFF
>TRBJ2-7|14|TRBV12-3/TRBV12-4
CASRNRDRSYEQYF
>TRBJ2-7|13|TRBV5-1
CASSTTGGYEQYF
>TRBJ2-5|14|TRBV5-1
CASRRALVQETQYF
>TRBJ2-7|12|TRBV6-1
CASSPNSYEQYF
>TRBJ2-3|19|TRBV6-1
CASSGTGTGNNLFTDTQYF
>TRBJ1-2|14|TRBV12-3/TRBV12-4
CASSFGRLNYGYTF
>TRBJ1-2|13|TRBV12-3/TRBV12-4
CASSPTDRGGYTF
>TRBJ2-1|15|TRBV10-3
CAISTTSGSRNEQFF
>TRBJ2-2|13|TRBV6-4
CASSVRDTGELFF
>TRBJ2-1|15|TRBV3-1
CASSRKGRDLNEQFF
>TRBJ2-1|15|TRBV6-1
CASSEGLDSYNEQFF
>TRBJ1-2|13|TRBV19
CATLDRVAYGYTF
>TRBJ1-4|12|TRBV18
CASSPLGEKLFF
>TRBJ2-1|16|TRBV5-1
CASSYWTDPSYNEQFF
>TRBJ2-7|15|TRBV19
CASSPNIAGGYEQYF
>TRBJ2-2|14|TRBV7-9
CASSLARTRGELFF
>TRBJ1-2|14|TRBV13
CASSLDRVGYGYTF
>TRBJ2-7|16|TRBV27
CASSLFPSGRFYEQYF
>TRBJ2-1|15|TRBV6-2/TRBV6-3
CAVTLTSGRNNEQFF
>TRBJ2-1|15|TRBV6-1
CASNHRTSGINEQFF